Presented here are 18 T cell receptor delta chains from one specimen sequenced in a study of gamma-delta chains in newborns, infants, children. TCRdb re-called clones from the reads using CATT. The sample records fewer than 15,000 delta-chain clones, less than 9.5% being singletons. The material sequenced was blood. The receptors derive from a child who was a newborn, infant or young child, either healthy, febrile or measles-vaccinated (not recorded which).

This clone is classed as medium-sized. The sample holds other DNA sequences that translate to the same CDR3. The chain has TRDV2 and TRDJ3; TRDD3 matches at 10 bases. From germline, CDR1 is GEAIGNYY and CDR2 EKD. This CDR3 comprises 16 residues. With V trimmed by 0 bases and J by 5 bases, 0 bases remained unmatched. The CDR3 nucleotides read TGTGCCTGTGACACCTGGGGGATACGGGACACCCGACAGATGTTTTTC. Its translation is CACDTWGIRDTRQMFF.

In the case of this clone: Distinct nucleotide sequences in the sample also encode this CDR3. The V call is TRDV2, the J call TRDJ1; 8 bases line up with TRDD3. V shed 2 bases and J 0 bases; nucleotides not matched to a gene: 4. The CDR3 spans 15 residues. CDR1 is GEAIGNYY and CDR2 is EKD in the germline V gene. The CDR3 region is CACDSLLGDTDKLIF. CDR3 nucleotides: TGTGCCTGTGACAGCTTACTGGGGGACACCGATAAACTCATCTTT.

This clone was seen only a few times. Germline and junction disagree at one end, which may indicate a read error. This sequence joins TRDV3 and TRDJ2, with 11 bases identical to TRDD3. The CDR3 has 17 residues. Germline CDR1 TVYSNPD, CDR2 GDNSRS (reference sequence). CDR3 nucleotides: TGTGCCTTCCGTTTGGGGGATACGCCCACTTTGACAGCACGACTCTTCTTT. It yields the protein CAFRLGDTPTLTARLFF. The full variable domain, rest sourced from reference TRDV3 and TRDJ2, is CDKVTQSSPDQTVASGSEVVLLCTYDTVYSNPDLFWYRIRPDYSFQFVFYGDNSRSEGADFTQGRFSVKHILTQKAFHLVISPVRTEDSATYYCAFRLGDTPTLTARLFFGKGTQLIVEP.

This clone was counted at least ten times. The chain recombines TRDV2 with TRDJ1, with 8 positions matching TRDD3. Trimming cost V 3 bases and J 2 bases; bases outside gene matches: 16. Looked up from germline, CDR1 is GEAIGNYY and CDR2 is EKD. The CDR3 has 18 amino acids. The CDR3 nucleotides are TGTGCCTGTGACGAGTGGGGGATGACCGCCTGGGGGACCGATAAACTCATCTTT. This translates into CACDEWGMTAWGTDKLIF.

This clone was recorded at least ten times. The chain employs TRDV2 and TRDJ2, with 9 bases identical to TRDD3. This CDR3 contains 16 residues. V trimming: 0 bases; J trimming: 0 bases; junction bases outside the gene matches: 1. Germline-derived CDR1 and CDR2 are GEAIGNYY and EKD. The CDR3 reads CACDTWGISLTAQLFF. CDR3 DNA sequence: TGTGCCTGTGACACCTGGGGGATATCTTTGACAGCACAACTCTTCTTT.

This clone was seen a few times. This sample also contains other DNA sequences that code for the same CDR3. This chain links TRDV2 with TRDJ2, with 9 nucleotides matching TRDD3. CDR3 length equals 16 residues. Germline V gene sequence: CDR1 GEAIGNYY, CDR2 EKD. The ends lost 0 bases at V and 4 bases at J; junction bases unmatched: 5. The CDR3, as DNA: TGTGCCTGTGACACCGTGGGGATACGGGGGACAGCACAACTCTTCTTT. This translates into CACDTVGIRGTAQLFF.

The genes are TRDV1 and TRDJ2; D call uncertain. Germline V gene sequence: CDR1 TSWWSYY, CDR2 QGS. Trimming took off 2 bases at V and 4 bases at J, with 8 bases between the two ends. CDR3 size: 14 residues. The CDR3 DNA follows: TGTGCTCTTGGGGAAGCAGGTACGACAGCACAACTCTTCTTT. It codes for CALGEAGTTAQLFF.

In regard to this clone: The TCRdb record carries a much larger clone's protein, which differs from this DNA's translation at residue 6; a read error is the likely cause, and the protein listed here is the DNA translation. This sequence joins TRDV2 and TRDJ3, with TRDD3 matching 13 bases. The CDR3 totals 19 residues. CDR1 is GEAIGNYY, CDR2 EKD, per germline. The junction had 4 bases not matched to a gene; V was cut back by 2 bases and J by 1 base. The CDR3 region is CACDKALGDTSWDTRQMFF. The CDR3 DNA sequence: TGTGCCTGTGACAAAGCACTGGGGGATACGTCCTGGGACACCCGACAGATGTTTTTC.

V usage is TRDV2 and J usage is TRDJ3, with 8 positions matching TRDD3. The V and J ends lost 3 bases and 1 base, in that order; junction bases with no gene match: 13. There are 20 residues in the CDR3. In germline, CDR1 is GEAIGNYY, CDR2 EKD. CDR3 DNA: TGTGCCTGTGACCCACCGACTGGGGGCCCTTTTTCCTGGGACACCCGACAGATGTTTTTC. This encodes CACDPPTGGPFSWDTRQMFF.

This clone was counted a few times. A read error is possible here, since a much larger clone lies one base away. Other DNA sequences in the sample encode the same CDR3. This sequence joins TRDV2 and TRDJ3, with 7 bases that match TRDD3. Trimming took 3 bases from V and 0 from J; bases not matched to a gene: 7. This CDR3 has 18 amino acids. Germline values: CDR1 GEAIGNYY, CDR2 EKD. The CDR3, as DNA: TGTGCCTGTGACGTACTGGGGTCAAGCTCCTGGGACACCCGACAGATGTTTTTC. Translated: CACDVLGSSSWDTRQMFF.

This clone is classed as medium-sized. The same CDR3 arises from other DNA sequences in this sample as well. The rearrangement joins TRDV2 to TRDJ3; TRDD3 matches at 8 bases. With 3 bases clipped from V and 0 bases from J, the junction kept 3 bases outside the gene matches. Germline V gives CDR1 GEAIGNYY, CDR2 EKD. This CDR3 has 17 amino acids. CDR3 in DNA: TGTGCCTGTGACGGGATACGCAGCTCCTGGGACACCCGACAGATGTTTTTC. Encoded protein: CACDGIRSSWDTRQMFF.

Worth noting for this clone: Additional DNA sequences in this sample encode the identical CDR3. CDR3 coding DNA: TGTGCCTGTGACACCGTCTATACTGGGGATACCTCCTGGGACACCCGACAGATGTTTTTC. It translates to CACDTVYTGDTSWDTRQMFF. This rearrangement joins TRDV2 to TRDJ3, with TRDD3 matching 8 bases. CDR1 is GEAIGNYY and CDR2 is EKD in the germline V gene. The junction had 9 bases not matched to a gene; V was cut back by 0 bases and J by 0 bases. This CDR3 is built from 20 residues.

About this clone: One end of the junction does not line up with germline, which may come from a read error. DNA of the CDR3: TGTGCCTGTGACACCGTGGATACCTGGGTGATACATGCTTTGACAGCGCAACTCTTCTTT. This translates into CACDTVDTWVIHALTAQLFF. V usage is TRDV2 and J usage is TRDJ2; weak D call: TRDD3 (6 bases). CDR1 is GEAIGNYY and CDR2 is EKD in the germline V gene. The CDR3 loop spans 20 amino acids.

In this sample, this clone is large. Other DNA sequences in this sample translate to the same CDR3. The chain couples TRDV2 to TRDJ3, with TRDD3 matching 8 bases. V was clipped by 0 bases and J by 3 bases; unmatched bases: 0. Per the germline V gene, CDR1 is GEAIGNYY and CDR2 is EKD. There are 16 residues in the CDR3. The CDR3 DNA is TGTGCCTGTGACACCTGGGGGATCTGGGACACCCGACAGATGTTTTTC. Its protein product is CACDTWGIWDTRQMFF.

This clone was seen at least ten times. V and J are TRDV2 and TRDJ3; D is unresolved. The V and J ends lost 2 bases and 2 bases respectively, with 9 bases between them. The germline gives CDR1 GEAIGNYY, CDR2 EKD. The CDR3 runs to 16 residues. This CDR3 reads CACDNVLPWDTRQMFF. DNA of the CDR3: TGTGCCTGTGACAATGTACTGCCCTGGGACACCCGACAGATGTTTTTC.

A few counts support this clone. CDR3 nucleotides: TGTGCCTGTGGCTTCTGGGGGACAGCACAACTCTTCTTT. Protein sequence: CACGFWGTAQLFF. The chain carries TRDV2 and TRDJ2; maybe TRDD3 (6 bases). The CDR3 covers 13 residues. Germline CDR1 is GEAIGNYY and CDR2 is EKD. Trimming pared 5 bases from V and 4 bases from J, leaving 10 bases between.

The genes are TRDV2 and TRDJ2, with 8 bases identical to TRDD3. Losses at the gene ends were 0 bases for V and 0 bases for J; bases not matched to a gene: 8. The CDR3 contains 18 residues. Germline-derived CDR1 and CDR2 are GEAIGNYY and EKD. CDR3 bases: TGTGCCTGTGACACCCTTACTGGGGGTCAGACTTTGACAGCACAACTCTTCTTT. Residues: CACDTLTGGQTLTAQLFF.

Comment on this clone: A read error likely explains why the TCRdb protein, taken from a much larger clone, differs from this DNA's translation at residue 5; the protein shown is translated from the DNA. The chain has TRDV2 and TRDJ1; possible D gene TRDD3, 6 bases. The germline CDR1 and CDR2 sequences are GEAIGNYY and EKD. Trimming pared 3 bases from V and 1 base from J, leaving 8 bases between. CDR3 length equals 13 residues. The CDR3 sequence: CACDVIRTDKLIF. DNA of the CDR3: TGTGCCTGTGACGTGATACGCACCGATAAACTCATCTTT.